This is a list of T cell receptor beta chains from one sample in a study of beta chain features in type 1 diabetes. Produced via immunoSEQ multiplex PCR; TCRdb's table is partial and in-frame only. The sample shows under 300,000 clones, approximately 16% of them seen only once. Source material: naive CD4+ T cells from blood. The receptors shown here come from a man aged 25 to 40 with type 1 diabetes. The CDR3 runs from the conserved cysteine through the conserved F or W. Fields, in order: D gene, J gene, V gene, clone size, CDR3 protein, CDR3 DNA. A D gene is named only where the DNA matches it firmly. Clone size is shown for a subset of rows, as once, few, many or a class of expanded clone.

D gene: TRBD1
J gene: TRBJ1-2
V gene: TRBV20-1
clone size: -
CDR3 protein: CSARTGTGYTF
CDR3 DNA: TGCAGTGCGCGGACAGGGACCGGCTACACCTTC

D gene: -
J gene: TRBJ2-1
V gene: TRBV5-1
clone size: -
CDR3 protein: CASSFEGANEQFF
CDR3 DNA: TGCGCCAGCAGCTTTGAGGGAGCGAATGAGCAGTTCTTC

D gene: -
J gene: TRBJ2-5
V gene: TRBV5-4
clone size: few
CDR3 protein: CASSLVDSQETQYF
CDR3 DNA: TGTGCCAGCAGCTTGGTGGATAGCCAAGAGACCCAGTACTTC

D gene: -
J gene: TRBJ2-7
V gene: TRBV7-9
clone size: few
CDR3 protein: CASSPLGGSPGYEQYF
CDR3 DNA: TGTGCCAGCAGCCCCCTGGGGGGCAGCCCTGGCTACGAGCAGTACTTC

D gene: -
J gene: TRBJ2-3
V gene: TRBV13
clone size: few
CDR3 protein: CASSPRLDPSTDTQYF
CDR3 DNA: TGTGCCAGCAGCCCCCGACTAGACCCTAGCACAGATACGCAGTATTTT

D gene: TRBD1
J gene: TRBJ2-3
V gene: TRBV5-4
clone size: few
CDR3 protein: CASSLRQGVGTDTQYF
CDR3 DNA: TGTGCCAGCAGCCTGAGACAGGGAGTCGGCACAGATACGCAGTATTTT

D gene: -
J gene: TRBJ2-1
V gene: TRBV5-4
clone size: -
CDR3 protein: CASSIDGSSYNEQFF
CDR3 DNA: TGTGCCAGCAGTATAGACGGGAGCTCCTACAATGAGCAGTTCTTC

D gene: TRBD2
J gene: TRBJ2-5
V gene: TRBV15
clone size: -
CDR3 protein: CATSRALAGGRTQYF
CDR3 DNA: TGTGCCACCAGCAGAGCACTAGCGGGAGGGCGGACCCAGTACTTC

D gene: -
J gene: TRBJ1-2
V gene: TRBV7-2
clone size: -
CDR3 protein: CASSSGRGNYGYTF
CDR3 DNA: TGTGCCAGCAGCTCAGGACGGGGTAACTATGGCTACACCTTC

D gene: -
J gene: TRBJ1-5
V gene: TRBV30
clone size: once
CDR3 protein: CAWGRAGHQPQHF
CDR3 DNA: TGTGCCTGGGGGAGGGCAGGGCATCAGCCCCAGCATTTT

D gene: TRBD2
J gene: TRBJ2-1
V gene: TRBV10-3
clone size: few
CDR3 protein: CAMGLAGGDEQFF
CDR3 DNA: TGTGCCATGGGACTAGCGGGAGGGGATGAGCAGTTCTTC

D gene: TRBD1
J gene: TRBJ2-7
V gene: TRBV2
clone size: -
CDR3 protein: CASRTGGYEQYF
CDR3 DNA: TGTGCCAGCAGAACAGGGGGGTACGAGCAGTACTTC

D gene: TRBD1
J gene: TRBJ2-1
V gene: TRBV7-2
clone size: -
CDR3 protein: CASSYRQGLDNEQFF
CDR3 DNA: TGTGCCAGCAGCTACAGACAGGGGCTGGACAATGAGCAGTTCTTC

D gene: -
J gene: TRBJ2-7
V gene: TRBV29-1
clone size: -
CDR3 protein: CSVVGRRASEQYF
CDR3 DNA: TGCAGCGTTGTAGGCAGGAGAGCATCCGAGCAGTACTTC

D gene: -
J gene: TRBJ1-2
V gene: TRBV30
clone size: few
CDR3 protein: CAWSVGGYGYTF
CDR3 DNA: TGTGCCTGGAGTGTAGGGGGCTATGGCTACACCTTC

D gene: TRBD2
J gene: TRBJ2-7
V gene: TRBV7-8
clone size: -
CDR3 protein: CASSWTSGIGEQYF
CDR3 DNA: TGTGCCAGCAGCTGGACTAGCGGGATTGGTGAGCAGTACTTC

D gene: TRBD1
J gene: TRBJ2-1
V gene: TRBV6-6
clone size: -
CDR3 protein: CASRPGQGASDEQFF
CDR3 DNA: TGTGCCAGCAGACCCGGACAGGGGGCTAGCGATGAGCAGTTCTTC

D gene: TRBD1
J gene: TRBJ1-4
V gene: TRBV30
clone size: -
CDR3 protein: CAWGQGTTNEKLFF
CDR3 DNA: TGTGCCTGGGGACAGGGGACAACTAATGAAAAACTGTTTTTT

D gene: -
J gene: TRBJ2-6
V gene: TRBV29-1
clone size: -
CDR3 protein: CSVQPGSGANVLTF
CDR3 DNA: TGCAGCGTCCAACCAGGGTCTGGGGCCAACGTCCTGACTTTC

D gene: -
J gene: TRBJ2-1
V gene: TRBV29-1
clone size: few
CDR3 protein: CSVAGQAYNEQFF
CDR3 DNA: TGCAGCGTCGCGGGTCAGGCCTACAATGAGCAGTTCTTC

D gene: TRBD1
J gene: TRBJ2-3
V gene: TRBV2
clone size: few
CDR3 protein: CASSDRGSTDTQYF
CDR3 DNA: TGTGCCAGCAGCGACAGGGGTAGCACAGATACGCAGTATTTT

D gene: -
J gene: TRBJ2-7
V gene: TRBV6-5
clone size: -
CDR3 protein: CASSNWRNEQYF
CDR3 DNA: TGTGCCAGCAGCAATTGGCGGAACGAGCAGTACTTC

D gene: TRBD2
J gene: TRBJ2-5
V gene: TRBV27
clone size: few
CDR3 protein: CASSSPSGEGRETQYF
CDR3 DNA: TGTGCCAGCAGTTCTCCGTCGGGGGAGGGCCGAGAGACCCAGTACTTC

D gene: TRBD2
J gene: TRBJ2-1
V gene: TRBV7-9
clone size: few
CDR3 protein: CASSLTSGRLHEQFF
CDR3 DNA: TGTGCCAGCAGCCTCACTAGCGGGAGACTGCATGAGCAGTTCTTC

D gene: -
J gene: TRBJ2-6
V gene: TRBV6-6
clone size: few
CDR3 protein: CASSYRQQANVLTF
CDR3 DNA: TGTGCCAGCAGTTACAGACAGCAGGCCAACGTCCTGACTTTC

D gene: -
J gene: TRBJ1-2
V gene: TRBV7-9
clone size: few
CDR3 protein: CASSSGLYGYTF
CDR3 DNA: TGTGCCAGCAGCAGTGGTCTCTATGGCTACACCTTC

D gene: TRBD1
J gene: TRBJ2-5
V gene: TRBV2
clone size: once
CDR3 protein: CARSTGVETQYF
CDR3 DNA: TGTGCCAGATCAACAGGGGTGGAGACCCAGTACTTC

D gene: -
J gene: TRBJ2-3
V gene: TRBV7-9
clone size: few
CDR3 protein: CASSPKGTGLDTQYF
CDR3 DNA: TGTGCCAGCAGCCCCAAGGGTACAGGGCTAGATACGCAGTATTTT

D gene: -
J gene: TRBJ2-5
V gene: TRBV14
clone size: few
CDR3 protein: CASSRPSETQYF
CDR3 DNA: TGTGCCAGCAGCCGGCCCTCGGAGACCCAGTACTTC

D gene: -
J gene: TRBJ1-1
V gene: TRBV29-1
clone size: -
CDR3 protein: CSVQFNPNTEAFF
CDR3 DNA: TGCAGCGTCCAATTTAACCCGAACACTGAAGCTTTCTTT

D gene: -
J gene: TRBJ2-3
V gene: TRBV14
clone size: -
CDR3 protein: CASSQRPSSGTDTQYF
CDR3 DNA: TGTGCCAGCAGCCAACGCCCGTCATCAGGGACAGATACGCAGTATTTT

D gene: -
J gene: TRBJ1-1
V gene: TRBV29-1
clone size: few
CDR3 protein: CSVVGNLLPEAFF
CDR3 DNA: TGCAGCGTTGTCGGGAATCTTTTACCTGAAGCTTTCTTT

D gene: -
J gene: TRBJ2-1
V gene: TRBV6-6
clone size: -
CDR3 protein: CAIRGFYNEQFF
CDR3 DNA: TGTGCCATCAGGGGATTTTACAATGAGCAGTTCTTC

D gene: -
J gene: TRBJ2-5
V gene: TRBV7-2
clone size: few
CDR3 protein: CASISYVAAFYETQYF
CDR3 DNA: TGTGCCAGCATCTCTTATGTGGCCGCTTTTTATGAGACCCAGTACTTC

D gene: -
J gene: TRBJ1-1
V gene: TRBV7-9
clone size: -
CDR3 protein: CASSLTPGRTEAFF
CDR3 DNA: TGTGCCAGCAGCTTAACCCCAGGGAGGACTGAAGCTTTCTTT

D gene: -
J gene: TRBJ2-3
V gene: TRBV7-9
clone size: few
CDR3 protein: CASTGTDTQYF
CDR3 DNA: TGTGCCAGCACAGGCACAGATACGCAGTATTTT

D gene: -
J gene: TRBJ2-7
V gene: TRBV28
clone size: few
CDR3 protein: CASSLLNPYEQYF
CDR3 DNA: TGTGCCAGCAGTTTACTTAACCCCTACGAGCAGTACTTC

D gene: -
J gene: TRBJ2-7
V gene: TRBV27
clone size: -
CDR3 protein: CASGSTDRYEQYF
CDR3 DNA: TGTGCCAGCGGTTCCACAGACAGATACGAGCAGTACTTC

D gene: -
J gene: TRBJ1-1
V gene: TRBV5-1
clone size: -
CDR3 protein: CASSLGRSVTEAFF
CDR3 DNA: TGCGCCAGCAGCCTGGGACGGTCTGTTACTGAAGCTTTCTTT

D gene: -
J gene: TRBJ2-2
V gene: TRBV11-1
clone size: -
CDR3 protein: CASSSQGLQTGELFF
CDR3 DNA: TGTGCCAGCAGCTCTCAGGGACTTCAAACCGGGGAGCTGTTTTTT

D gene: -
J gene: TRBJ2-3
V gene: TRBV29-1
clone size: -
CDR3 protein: CSVSKAGSSTDTQYF
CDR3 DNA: TGCAGCGTCTCCAAAGCCGGGTCATCCACAGATACGCAGTATTTT

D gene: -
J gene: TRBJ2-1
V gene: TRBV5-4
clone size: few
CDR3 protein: CASSSRQGGVNEQFF
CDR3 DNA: TGTGCCAGCAGTTCTCGACAGGGAGGCGTGAATGAGCAGTTCTTC

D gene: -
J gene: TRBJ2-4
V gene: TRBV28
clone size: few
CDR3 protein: CASSPAGRSQYF
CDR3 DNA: TGTGCCAGCAGCCCCGCAGGCAGGTCCCAGTACTTC

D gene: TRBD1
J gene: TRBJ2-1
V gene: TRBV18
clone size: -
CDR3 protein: CASSPGTAYNEQFF
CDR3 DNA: TGTGCCAGCTCACCAGGGACAGCCTACAATGAGCAGTTCTTC

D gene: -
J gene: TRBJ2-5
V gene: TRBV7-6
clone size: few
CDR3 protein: CASSFTGPETQYF
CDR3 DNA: TGTGCCAGCAGCTTCACGGGGCCAGAGACCCAGTACTTC

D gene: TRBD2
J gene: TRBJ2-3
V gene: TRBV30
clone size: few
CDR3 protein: CAWSVRPSGRNPDTQYF
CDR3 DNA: TGTGCCTGGAGTGTACGGCCTAGCGGGAGGAATCCAGATACGCAGTATTTT

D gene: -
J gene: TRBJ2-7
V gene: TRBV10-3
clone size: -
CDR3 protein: CAIRPVTGEQYF
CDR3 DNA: TGTGCCATCAGACCCGTGACAGGCGAGCAGTACTTC

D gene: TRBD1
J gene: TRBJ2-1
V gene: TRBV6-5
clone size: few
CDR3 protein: CASSYGTGANEQFF
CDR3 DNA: TGTGCCAGCAGTTATGGGACAGGGGCAAATGAGCAGTTCTTC

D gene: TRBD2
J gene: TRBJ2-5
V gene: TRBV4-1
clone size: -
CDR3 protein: CASSLTSGSGETQYF
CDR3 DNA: TGCGCCAGCAGCCTCACTAGCGGGAGTGGAGAGACCCAGTACTTC

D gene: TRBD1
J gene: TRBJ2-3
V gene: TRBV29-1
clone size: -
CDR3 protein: CSVARGQGTDTQYF
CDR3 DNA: TGCAGCGTTGCAAGGGGGCAGGGCACAGATACGCAGTATTTT

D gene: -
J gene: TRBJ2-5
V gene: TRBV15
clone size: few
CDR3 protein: CATSRDRAQETQYF
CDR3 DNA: TGTGCCACCAGCAGAGACAGGGCCCAAGAGACCCAGTACTTC

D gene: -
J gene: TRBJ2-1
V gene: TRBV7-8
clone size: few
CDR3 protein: CASSSTREQFF
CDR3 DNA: TGTGCCAGCAGCTCTACCAGGGAGCAGTTCTTC

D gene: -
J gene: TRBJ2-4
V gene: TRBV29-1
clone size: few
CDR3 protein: CSVEARLAKNIQYF
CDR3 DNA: TGCAGCGTTGAGGCCCGGTTGGCCAAAAACATTCAGTACTTC